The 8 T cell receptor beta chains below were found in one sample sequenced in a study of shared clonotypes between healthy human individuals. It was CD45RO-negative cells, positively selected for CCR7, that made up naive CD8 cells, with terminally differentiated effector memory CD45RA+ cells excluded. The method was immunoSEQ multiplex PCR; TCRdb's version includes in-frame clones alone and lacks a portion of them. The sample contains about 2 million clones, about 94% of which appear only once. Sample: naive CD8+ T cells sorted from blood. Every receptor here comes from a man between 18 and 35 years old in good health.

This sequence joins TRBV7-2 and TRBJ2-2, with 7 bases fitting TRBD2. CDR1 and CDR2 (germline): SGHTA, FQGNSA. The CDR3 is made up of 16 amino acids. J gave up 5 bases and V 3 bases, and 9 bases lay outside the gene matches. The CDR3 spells CASSFEGSGITGELFF. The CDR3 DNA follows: TGTGCCAGCAGCTTCGAAGGCAGCGGGATTACCGGGGAGCTGTTTTTT. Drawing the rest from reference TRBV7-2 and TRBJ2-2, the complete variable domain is GAGVSQSPSNKVTEKGKDVELRCDPISGHTALYWYRQSLGQGLEFLIYFQGNSAPDKSGLPSDRFSAERTGGSVSTLTIQRTQQEDSAVYLCASSFEGSGITGELFFGEGSRLTVL.

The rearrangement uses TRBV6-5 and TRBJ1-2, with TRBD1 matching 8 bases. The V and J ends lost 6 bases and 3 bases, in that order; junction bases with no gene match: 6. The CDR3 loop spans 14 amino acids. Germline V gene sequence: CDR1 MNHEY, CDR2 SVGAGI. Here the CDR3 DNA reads TGTGCCAGCAGACTAACAGGGGGGTACTATGGCTACACCTTC. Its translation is CASRLTGGYYGYTF.

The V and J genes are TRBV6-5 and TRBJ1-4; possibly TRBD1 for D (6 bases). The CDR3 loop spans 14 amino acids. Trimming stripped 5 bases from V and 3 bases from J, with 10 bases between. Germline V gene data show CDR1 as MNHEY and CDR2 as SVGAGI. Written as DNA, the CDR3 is TGTGCCAGCAGTCGCGACAGGTCTAATGAAAAACTGTTTTTT. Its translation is CASSRDRSNEKLFF.

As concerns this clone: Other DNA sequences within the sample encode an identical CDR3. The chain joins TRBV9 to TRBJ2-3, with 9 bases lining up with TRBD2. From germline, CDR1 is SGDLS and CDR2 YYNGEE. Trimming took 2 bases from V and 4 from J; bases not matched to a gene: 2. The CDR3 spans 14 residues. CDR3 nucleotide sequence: TGTGCCAGCAGCGTGGGCGGGGGGGCAGATACGCAGTATTTT. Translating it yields CASSVGGGADTQYF.

The CDR3 reads CASTGYTGNTIYF. In DNA, the CDR3 is TGTGCCAGTACGGGGTATACTGGAAACACCATATATTTT. The chain joins TRBV19 to TRBJ1-3; D not resolved. The CDR3 runs to 13 residues. The germline V gene has CDR1 LNHDA and CDR2 SQIVND (reference sequence). Trimming shortened V by 7 bases and J by 2 bases, and 9 bases separated the two germline ends.

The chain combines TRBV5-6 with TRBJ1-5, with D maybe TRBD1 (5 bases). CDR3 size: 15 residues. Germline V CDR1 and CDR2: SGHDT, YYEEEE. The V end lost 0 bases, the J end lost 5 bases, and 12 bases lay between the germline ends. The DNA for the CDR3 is TGTGCCAGCAGCTTGGGCGGTGGGGGGTATCAGCCCCAGCATTTT. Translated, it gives CASSLGGGGYQPQHF.

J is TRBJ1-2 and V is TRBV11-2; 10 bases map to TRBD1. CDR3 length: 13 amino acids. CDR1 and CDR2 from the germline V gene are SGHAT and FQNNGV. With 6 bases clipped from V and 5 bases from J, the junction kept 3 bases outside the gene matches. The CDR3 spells CASRRQGAYGYTF. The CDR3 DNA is TGTGCCAGCAGGAGACAGGGGGCTTATGGCTACACCTTC.

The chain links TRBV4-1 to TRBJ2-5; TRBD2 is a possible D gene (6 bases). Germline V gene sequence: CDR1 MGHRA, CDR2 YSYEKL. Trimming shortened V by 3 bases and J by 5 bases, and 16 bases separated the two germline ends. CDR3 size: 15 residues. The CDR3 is CASSQGTWMGETQYF. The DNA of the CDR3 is TGCGCCAGCAGCCAGGGGACTTGGATGGGGGAGACCCAGTACTTC.